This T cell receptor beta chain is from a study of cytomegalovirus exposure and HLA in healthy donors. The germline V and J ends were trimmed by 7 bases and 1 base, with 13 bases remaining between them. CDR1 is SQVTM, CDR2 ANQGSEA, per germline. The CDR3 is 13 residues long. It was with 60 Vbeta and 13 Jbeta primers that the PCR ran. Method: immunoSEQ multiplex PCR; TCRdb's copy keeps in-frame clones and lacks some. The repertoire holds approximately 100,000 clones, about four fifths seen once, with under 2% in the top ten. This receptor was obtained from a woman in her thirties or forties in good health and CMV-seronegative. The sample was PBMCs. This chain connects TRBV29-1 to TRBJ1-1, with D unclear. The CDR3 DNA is TGCAGCGCCCGGGAAGCGTGGAACACTGAAGCTTTCTTT. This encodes CSAREAWNTEAFF.